The source of this T cell receptor (beta chain) is a study of CD4 T cells in relation to SARS-CoV-2 and coronaviruses (dated by TCRdb to the early 2020s). In terms of the full investigation: In the ViraFEST assay, PBMCs were cultured with antigen for about eleven days, after which TCR beta CDR3s were sequenced to identify antigen-specific clonal expansions. The Adaptive Biotechnologies TCR-sequencing kit was used to sequence samples from a few pre-COVID donors and the naive versus memory experiments, whereas other data were Illumina-based. HLA restriction was mapped for shared crossreactive spike epitopes using patient-derived lymphoblastoid cell lines. The study assessed, at the TCR clonotype level, memory CD4+ T cell crossreactivity between SARS-CoV-2 and common cold coronavirus spike proteins. Expansion assays from other donors in the study were sequenced with a different, Illumina-based TCR-beta assay. An HIV-1 Nef peptide pool or a no-peptide culture served as the negative reference condition.

CD4+ T cells from unexposed donors were collected before the COVID-19 pandemic (2011-2018). Following 10 days of culture, the EasySep CD4+ T cell isolation kit was used to isolate CD4+ T cells. As far as cell numbers permitted, CD4+ T cells from unexposed donors were tested for reactivity against SARS-CoV-2 S and N as well as four spike pools from common cold coronaviruses. Each well held approximately 2.1 million PBMCs cultured in IMDM containing roughly 5% human AB serum and approximately 9.6 IU/ml IL-2. Half of the culture medium was replaced with fresh IL-2-containing medium on days 3 and 7. In general, triplicate replicate wells were used for every peptide culture condition. The leukapheresis product for the unexposed donors was obtained through commercial purchase. PBMCs were isolated from leukapheresis product or whole blood by Ficoll-Paque PLUS gradient centrifugation. The PBMCs went either fresh into the expansion assay or into cryopreservation at -140 degrees C. The QIAamp Micro DNA Kit was used to extract genomic DNA from the CD4+ T cells.

The CDR3, cysteine through phenylalanine, is 14 amino acids long. CDR3 DNA only is kept here, 42 bases in frame from base 1. The germline V gene encodes CDR1 SGHTA and CDR2 FQGTGA. V is cut by 4 bases and J by 0 bases, and the space between the germline ends is 7 bases. Note on this clone: Its antigen specificity is not known. No clone much larger than this one lies a single base away; base qualities are absent.

Overall study outcomes, separate from this receptor: In about 71% of donors, memory CD4+ clonotypes turned up that crossrecognized SARS-CoV-2 and at least one common cold coronavirus spike. Since the crossreactivity analysis centred on spike protein, crossreactivity against other viral proteins was not assessed. Pre-pandemic and post-infection samples were not both contributed by any donor, so tracing of the source of pre-existing responses was limited. Crossreactive clones showed significantly weaker SARS-CoV-2-driven expansion than monoreactive clones, consistent with antigenic imprinting. Small numbers of patients and of tested TCRs were a limitation of the study.

Library preparation employed the immunoSEQ multiplex PCR assay. On the study's bioinformatics: During preprocessing, nonproductive sequences were removed, as were CDR3s that did not start with C, did not end with F or W, or were shorter than 7 amino acids. Antigen-specific clonotypes were called with the MANAFEST web app on the basis of expansion relative to the reference and to other culture wells. To be counted as positive, a clone had to show significant expansion compared with the reference culture, at an FDR below 0.05, in 2 of 3 replicate wells. Positive clones also required significant expansion versus all other tandem wells and an odds ratio above 5. CDR3 homology was measured as pairwise Levenshtein distance, computed with the stringdist R package after trimming three terminal residues from each end. Sourced from immuneACCESS, this table was stored by TCRdb with only in-frame sequences that have V and J called. A share of the clones is absent; for the studies checked, an unresolved V gene accounts for under half, and the remainder has no known explanation. The V and J calls and clone size were taken over from that table, and D and trimming were inferred from the DNA. This sample holds just over 15,000 clones; around 74% were observed only once. The ten largest clones capture approximately 25% of the sample.

The chain uses TRBV7-3 and TRBJ2-1; the D gene assignment is ambiguous. The sequence derives from a human donor in good health. The sequenced sample was CD4+ T cells from PBMCs, cultured in vitro. The CDR3 protein sequence reads: CASSSTVSYNEQFF. The DNA sequence is TGTGCCAGCAGCTCGACGGTCTCCTACAATGAGCAGTTCTTC.